The sequence of this T cell receptor (beta chain) was determined in a study of T cell changes during pregnancy in multiple sclerosis. V lost 4 bases to trimming and J lost 4 bases; unmatched junction nucleotides: 7. The CDR3 has 14 amino acids. Germline CDR1 and CDR2: SGHRS and YFSETQ. Assay: immunoSEQ multiplex PCR; the TCRdb copy retains only in-frame clones and omits some. There are under 65,000 clones in the sample; around nine tenths occur only once, and roughly 3.3% lies in the top ten. The origin of this receptor is a female donor in good health, enrolled as a control in a pregnancy study. The chain links TRBV5-1 to TRBJ1-1, with 7 bases matching TRBD1. The sequences come from peripheral blood, collected in the first trimester of pregnancy. The CDR3 DNA follows: TGCGCCAGCAGCCGTACAGGGGTGGGCACTGAAGCTTTCTTT. It is translated as CASSRTGVGTEAFF.